This T cell receptor beta chain was captured in a study of response to subunit inactivated influenza vaccine. TCRdb redid the calling of the RT-PCR reads with MiXCR, one entry per CDR3 protein. The table includes hundreds of thousands of distinct CDR3 sequences, approximately 21% detected once. This clonotype has more than one count but fewer than ten. This CDR3 has 16 amino acids. CDR1 GTSNPN and CDR2 SVGIG come from the germline V gene (reference sequence). With V trimmed by 3 bases and J by 0 bases, 5 bases remained unmatched. The clonotype was recovered from a man aged 45 to 70 who received an inactivated influenza vaccine. Sequenced material: PBMCs from blood, taken less than 22 months after vaccination. The chain joins TRBV30 to TRBJ1-1; 12 bases are shared with TRBD1. The CDR3 spells CAWRRDRGRVNTEAFF. The CDR3 nucleotides read TGTGCCTGGAGGCGGGACAGGGGGCGAGTGAACACTGAAGCTTTCTTT.